This T cell receptor (beta chain) was sequenced for a study of early T cells in non-severe SARS-CoV-2 infection. For the study at large: Sequencing of unsorted whole blood was done on bulk RNA, leaving chains unpaired.

Turning to this clonotype: Its target is not known.

Unique molecular identifiers tagged individual cDNA molecules. TCRdb re-analysed the 5' RACE reads in MiXCR, keeping a single row per CDR3 protein. Of approximately 110,000 distinct CDR3 sequences listed, 15% were seen once; the top ten hold 21%. Study-level points and caveats: Lookups in VDJdb leaned toward anti-spike CD8 responses and missed private and CD4 specificities.

Germline CDR1 reads SQVTM; CDR2 reads ANQGSEA. This CDR3 has 13 amino acids. V was cut by 5 bases and J by 2 bases, with 13 bases left in between. Sequenced input: whole blood. The clonotype originates from an adult who was a healthcare worker with PCR-confirmed SARS-CoV-2 infection or an uninfected control (not recorded which). The rearrangement uses TRBV29-1 and TRBJ2-7; the D is unclear. CDR3 DNA sequence: TGCAGCGTTCGTGGACGGATTACCTACGAGCAGTACTTC. It specifies CSVRGRITYEQYF.